Listed below are T cell receptor beta chains from one sample, sequenced in a study of identical twins. MiXCR, run by TCRdb on the 5' RACE reads, gives a single entry per CDR3 protein. The table shows 510,000 or so distinct CDR3 sequences, with roughly 15% occurring only once. The sample also formed part of further work on yellow fever vaccine responses in identical twins.

The sequenced material came from CD4+ T cells sorted from blood. The origin of the receptors is a woman between 18 and 29 years old in good health. CDR3s include the opening cysteine and the closing phenylalanine or tryptophan. Fields, in order: D gene, clone size, CDR3 length, V gene, J gene, CDR3 protein, CDR3 DNA. The D gene is left open where the match is weak. Rows may omit the clone size; those that give it use once, few, many or a size class.

D: NA
size: NA
length: 13
V: TRBV3-1
J: TRBJ1-5
CDR3: CASSHQNNQPQHF
DNA: TGTGCCAGCAGCCACCAGAACAATCAGCCCCAGCATTTT

D: NA
size: NA
length: 15
V: TRBV18
J: TRBJ2-6
CDR3: CASSPPSLVSGVLTF
DNA: TGTGCCAGCTCACCGCCCAGTCTGGTGTCAGGAGTCCTGACTTTC

D: NA
size: few
length: 14
V: TRBV20-1
J: TRBJ1-4
CDR3: CSARGRATNEKLFF
DNA: TGCAGTGCCCGCGGGCGGGCAACTAATGAAAAACTGTTTTTT

D: NA
size: many
length: 14
V: TRBV12-3/TRBV12-4
J: TRBJ1-1
CDR3: CASSSGTVITEAFF
DNA: TGTGCCAGCAGTTCGGGGACCGTGATAACTGAAGCTTTCTTT

D: NA
size: NA
length: 13
V: TRBV19
J: TRBJ2-7
CDR3: CASSTGPRVEQYF
DNA: TGTGCCAGTAGTACCGGGCCACGGGTCGAGCAGTACTTC

D: NA
size: few
length: 14
V: TRBV20-1
J: TRBJ1-3
CDR3: CSANLDRAGNTIYF
DNA: TGCAGTGCCAACCTGGACAGAGCTGGAAACACCATATATTTT

D: TRBD1
size: few
length: 16
V: TRBV7-6
J: TRBJ2-2
CDR3: CASSLPGQGTGGELFF
DNA: TGTGCCAGCAGCTTACCAGGACAGGGGACTGGCGGGGAGCTGTTTTTT

D: NA
size: NA
length: 15
V: TRBV7-2
J: TRBJ2-3
CDR3: CASSLPGLRTDTQYF
DNA: TGTGCCAGCAGCTTACCGGGACTCCGCACAGATACGCAGTATTTT

D: NA
size: few
length: 17
V: TRBV7-6
J: TRBJ2-1
CDR3: CATSRTGSAGSYNEQFF
DNA: TGTGCCACATCCAGAACAGGGAGTGCGGGCTCCTACAATGAGCAGTTCTTC

D: TRBD2
size: few
length: 13
V: TRBV10-3
J: TRBJ2-7
CDR3: CAIRQREVYEQYF
DNA: TGTGCCATCAGGCAGCGGGAGGTGTACGAGCAGTACTTC

D: TRBD1
size: NA
length: 14
V: TRBV7-6
J: TRBJ2-3
CDR3: CASSDRGVTDTQYF
DNA: TGTGCCAGCAGTGACAGGGGGGTGACAGATACGCAGTATTTT

D: NA
size: few
length: 14
V: TRBV7-3
J: TRBJ2-1
CDR3: CASSLSGPLNEQFF
DNA: TGTGCCAGCAGCTTATCGGGACCGCTCAATGAGCAGTTCTTC

D: TRBD2
size: NA
length: 16
V: TRBV7-2
J: TRBJ2-1
CDR3: CASRFTGTSGNYEQFF
DNA: TGTGCCAGCAGGTTTACCGGGACTAGCGGGAATTATGAGCAGTTCTTC

D: NA
size: medium-sized
length: 15
V: TRBV14
J: TRBJ1-1
CDR3: CASSQERARGTEAFF
DNA: TGTGCCAGCAGCCAAGAGCGGGCGCGGGGCACTGAAGCTTTCTTT

D: TRBD2
size: NA
length: 16
V: TRBV12-3/TRBV12-4
J: TRBJ2-1
CDR3: CASSPRGSGGANEQFF
DNA: TGTGCCAGCAGTCCTCGGGGTAGCGGGGGGGCCAATGAGCAGTTCTTC

D: NA
size: NA
length: 14
V: TRBV24-1
J: TRBJ2-1
CDR3: CATSDRVSYNEQFF
DNA: TGTGCCACCAGTGATCGGGTCTCCTACAATGAGCAGTTCTTC

D: TRBD1
size: NA
length: 14
V: TRBV28
J: TRBJ2-1
CDR3: CASSSGQGGLWEFF
DNA: TGTGCCAGCAGTTCGGGACAGGGAGGCCTGTGGGAGTTCTTC

D: NA
size: NA
length: 14
V: TRBV3-1
J: TRBJ2-5
CDR3: CASSPPQGTETQYF
DNA: TGTGCCAGCAGCCCTCCCCAAGGGACGGAGACCCAGTACTTC

D: TRBD2
size: NA
length: 17
V: TRBV5-1
J: TRBJ2-1
CDR3: CASSREGASSSYNEQFF
DNA: TGCGCCAGCAGCCGGGAGGGTGCCTCAAGCTCCTACAATGAGCAGTTCTTC

D: NA
size: NA
length: 12
V: TRBV12-3/TRBV12-4
J: TRBJ2-7
CDR3: CASRLEPYEQYF
DNA: TGTGCCAGCAGGCTTGAGCCCTACGAGCAGTACTTC

D: NA
size: few
length: 12
V: TRBV12-3/TRBV12-4
J: TRBJ1-2
CDR3: CASSLTGVGYTF
DNA: TGTGCCAGCAGTTTAACCGGGGTTGGCTACACCTTC

D: TRBD1
size: NA
length: 17
V: TRBV11-2
J: TRBJ2-6
CDR3: CASSLEHRGTGANVLTF
DNA: TGTGCCAGCAGCTTAGAGCACAGGGGCACTGGGGCCAACGTCCTGACTTTC

D: TRBD2
size: few
length: 13
V: TRBV29-1
J: TRBJ2-7
CDR3: CSVRLAGSGEQYF
DNA: TGCAGCGTCCGACTAGCGGGATCTGGTGAGCAGTACTTC

D: TRBD2
size: many
length: 16
V: TRBV24-1
J: TRBJ2-1
CDR3: CATSDLTSGNLDEQFF
DNA: TGTGCCACCAGTGATTTGACTAGCGGGAATCTGGATGAGCAGTTCTTC

D: TRBD1
size: few
length: 17
V: TRBV5-1
J: TRBJ2-4
CDR3: CASSTGTGSKTKNIQYF
DNA: TGCGCCAGCAGCACCGGGACAGGGAGTAAGACCAAAAACATTCAGTACTTC

D: NA
size: NA
length: 12
V: TRBV18
J: TRBJ2-1
CDR3: CASSPGGTEQFF
DNA: TGTGCCAGCTCACCAGGCGGTACTGAGCAGTTCTTC

D: NA
size: few
length: 14
V: TRBV11-2
J: TRBJ1-6
CDR3: CASSLVRSGSPLHF
DNA: TGTGCCAGCAGCTTAGTTCGTTCGGGTTCACCCCTCCACTTT

D: NA
size: NA
length: 15
V: TRBV12-3/TRBV12-4
J: TRBJ2-7
CDR3: CASSTGFLTSYEQYF
DNA: TGTGCCAGCAGCACAGGGTTTCTAACTTCTTACGAGCAGTACTTC